The rows below give T cell receptor beta chains drawn from one sample of a study of T cells expressing NK-cell markers. Reanalyzing the 5' RACE reads, TCRdb keeps one entry per CDR3 protein, without DNA. This table holds about 150,000 distinct CDR3 sequences. The sample consisted of blood T cells: a sorted CD56 or NKG2C T cell subset, CD4+ or CD8+ T cells, or bulk PBMC T cells (not recorded which). These receptors all come from a woman aged 45 to 65 in good health. The CDR3 runs from the conserved cysteine through the conserved F or W. The order of the fields is V gene, J gene, CDR3 protein.

>TRBV5-5|TRBJ2-2
CARTWGFTGELFF
>TRBV6-5|TRBJ2-7
CASSYVAGGLYEQYF
>TRBV19|TRBJ2-1
CASGLGSPNEQFF
>TRBV7-9|TRBJ2-7
CASSGDNREQYF
>TRBV10-3|TRBJ2-7
CAITGASSHEQYF
>TRBV4-1|TRBJ2-7
CASSHGQGERYEQYF
>TRBV25-1|TRBJ2-2
CASSEWGPANTGELFF
>TRBV24-1|TRBJ2-5
CATSFLGETQYF
>TRBV29-1|TRBJ2-5
CSVGGWQLQETQYF
>TRBV5-6|TRBJ2-5
CASSLLRGRALETQYF
>TRBV7-9|TRBJ1-1
CASSLGQNPVTEAFF
>TRBV15|TRBJ2-2
CATSSTSFGTGELFF
>TRBV7-2|TRBJ2-4
CASSPGFVKNIQYF
>TRBV27|TRBJ2-1
CASKSPHEGQYNEQFF
>TRBV11-2|TRBJ2-3
CASSGGQSTDTQYF
>TRBV4-1|TRBJ2-1
CASSQDPPEGEQFF
>TRBV7-2|TRBJ2-2
CASSLLVGGPGELFF
>TRBV12-5|TRBJ2-3
CASGLVQWNTDTQYF
>TRBV5-1|TRBJ2-7
CASSLAGFDEQYF
>TRBV4-1|TRBJ2-1
CASSQAKGLMNEQFF
>TRBV12-3/TRBV12-4|TRBJ2-3
CASSLGGGDTDTQYF
>TRBV30|TRBJ2-1
CAWSLMGLANNEQFF
>TRBV7-3|TRBJ2-2
CASSLSPFTGELFF
>TRBV6-4|TRBJ2-3
CASSEGTGGGTDTQYF
>TRBV7-9|TRBJ2-2
CASSLTGTSKKGELFF
>TRBV6-4|TRBJ2-2
CASSEKATGELFF
>TRBV7-9|TRBJ2-1
CASFSVLSNEQFF
>TRBV5-1|TRBJ2-5
CASSQLIAGESKETQYF
>TRBV30|TRBJ2-3
CAWDGTEARDTQYF
>TRBV19|TRBJ2-2
CAGGLGPGELFF
>TRBV6-5|TRBJ2-1
CASSIFVGNEQFF